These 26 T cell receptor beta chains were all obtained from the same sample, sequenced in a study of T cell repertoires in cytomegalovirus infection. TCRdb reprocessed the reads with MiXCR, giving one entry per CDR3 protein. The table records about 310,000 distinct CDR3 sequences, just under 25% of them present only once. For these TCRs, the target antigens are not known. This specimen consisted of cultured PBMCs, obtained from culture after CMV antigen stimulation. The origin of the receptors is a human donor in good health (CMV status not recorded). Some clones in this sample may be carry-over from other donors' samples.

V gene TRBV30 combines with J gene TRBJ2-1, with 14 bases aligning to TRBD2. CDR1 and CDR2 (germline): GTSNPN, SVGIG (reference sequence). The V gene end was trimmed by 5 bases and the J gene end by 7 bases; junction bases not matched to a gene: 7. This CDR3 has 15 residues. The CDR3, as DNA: TGTGCCTGGGACCCCGGGACTAGCGGGAGAAATGAGCAGTTCTTC. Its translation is CAWDPGTSGRNEQFF.

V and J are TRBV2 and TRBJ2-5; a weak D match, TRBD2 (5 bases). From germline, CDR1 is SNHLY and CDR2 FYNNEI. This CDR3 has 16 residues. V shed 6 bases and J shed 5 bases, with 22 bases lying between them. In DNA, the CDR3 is TGTGCCAGCAGCCCCCCTTCCACGATGCGGAGGGAGACCCAGTACTTC. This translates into CASSPPSTMRRETQYF. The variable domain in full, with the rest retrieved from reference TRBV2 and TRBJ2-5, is EPEVTQTPSHQVTQMGQEVILRCVPISNHLYFYWYRQILGQKVEFLVSFYNNEISEKSEIFDDQFSVERPDGSNFTLKIRSTKLEDSAMYFCASSPPSTMRRETQYFGPGTRLLVL.

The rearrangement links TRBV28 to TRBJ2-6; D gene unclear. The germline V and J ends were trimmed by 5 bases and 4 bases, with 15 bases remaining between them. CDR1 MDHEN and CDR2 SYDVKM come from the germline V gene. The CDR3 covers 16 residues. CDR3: CASSPIYGSGANVLTF. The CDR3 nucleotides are TGTGCCAGCAGTCCCATTTACGGGTCCGGGGCCAACGTCCTGACTTTC.

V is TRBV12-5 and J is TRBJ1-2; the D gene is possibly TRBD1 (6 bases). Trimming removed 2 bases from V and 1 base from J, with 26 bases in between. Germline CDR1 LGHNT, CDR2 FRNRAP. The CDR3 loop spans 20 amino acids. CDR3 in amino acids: CASGLMRGGGYGNYNYGYTF. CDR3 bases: TGTGCTAGTGGTTTGATGCGTGGAGGGGGGTACGGAAATTATAACTATGGCTACACCTTC.

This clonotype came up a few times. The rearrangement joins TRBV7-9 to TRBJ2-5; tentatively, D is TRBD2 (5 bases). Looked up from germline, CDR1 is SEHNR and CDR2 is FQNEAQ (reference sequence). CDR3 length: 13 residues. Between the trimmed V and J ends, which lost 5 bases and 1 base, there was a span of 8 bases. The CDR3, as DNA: TGTGCCAGCAGCGGAAGCGGCCAAGAGACCCAGTACTTC. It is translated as CASSGSGQETQYF.

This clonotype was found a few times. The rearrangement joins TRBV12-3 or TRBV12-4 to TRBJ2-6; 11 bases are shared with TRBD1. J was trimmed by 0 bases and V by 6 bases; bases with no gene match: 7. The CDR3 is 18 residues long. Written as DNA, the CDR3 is TGTGCCAGCAGCTCAGGACAGGGGGCTATCTCTGGGGCCAACGTCCTGACTTTC. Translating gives CASSSGQGAISGANVLTF.

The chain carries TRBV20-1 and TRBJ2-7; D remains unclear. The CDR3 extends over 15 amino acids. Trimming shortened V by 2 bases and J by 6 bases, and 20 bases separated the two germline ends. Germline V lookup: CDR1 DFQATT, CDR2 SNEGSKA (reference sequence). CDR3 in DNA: TGCAGTGCTAGACCCCGGCAGGTTGCCTCGGGCGAGCAGTACTTC. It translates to CSARPRQVASGEQYF.

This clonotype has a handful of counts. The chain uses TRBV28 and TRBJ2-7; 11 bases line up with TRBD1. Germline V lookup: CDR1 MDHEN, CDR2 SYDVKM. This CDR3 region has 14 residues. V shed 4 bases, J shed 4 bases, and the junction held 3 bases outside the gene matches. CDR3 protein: CASSYGTGGYEQYV. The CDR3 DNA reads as TGTGCCAGCAGTTATGGGACAGGGGGATACGAGCAGTACGTC.

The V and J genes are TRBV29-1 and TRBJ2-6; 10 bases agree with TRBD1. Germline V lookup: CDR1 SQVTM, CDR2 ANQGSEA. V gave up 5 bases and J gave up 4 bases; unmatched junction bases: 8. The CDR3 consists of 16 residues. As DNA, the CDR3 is TGCAGCGTTAGGGACAGGGGTTTATTCGGGGCCAACGTCCTGACTTTC. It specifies CSVRDRGLFGANVLTF.

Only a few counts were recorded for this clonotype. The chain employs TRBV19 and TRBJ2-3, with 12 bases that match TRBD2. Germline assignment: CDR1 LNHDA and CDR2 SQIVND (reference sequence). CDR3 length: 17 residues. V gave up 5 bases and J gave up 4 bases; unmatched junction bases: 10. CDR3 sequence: CASSGPPSGRAPDTQYF. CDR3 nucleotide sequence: TGTGCCAGTAGTGGACCGCCTAGCGGGAGGGCCCCAGATACGCAGTATTTT.

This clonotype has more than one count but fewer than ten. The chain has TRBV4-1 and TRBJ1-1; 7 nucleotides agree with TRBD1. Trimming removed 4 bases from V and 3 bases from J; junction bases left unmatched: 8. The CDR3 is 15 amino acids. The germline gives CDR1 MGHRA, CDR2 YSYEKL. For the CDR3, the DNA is TGCGCCAGCAGCCCCCACAGGGGTTCGGACACTGAAGCTTTCTTT. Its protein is CASSPHRGSDTEAFF.

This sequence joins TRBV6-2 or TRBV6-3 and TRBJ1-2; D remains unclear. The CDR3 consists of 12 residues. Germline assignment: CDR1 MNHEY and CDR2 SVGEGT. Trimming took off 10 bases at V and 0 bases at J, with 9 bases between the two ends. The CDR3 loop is CATSTANYGYTF. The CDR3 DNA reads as TGTGCCACTTCGACGGCTAACTATGGCTACACCTTC.

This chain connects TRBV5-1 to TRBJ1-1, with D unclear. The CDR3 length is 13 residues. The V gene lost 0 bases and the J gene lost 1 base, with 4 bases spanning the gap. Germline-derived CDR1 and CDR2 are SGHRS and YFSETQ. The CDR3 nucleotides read TGCGCCAGCAGCTTGGCCTGGAACACTGAAGCTTTCTTT. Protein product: CASSLAWNTEAFF.

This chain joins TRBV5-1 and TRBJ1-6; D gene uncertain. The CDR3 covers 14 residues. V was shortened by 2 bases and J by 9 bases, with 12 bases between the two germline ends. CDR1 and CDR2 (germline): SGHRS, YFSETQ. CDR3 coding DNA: TGCGCCAGCAGCTTCGGGTTAGAAGGTTCACCCCTCCACTTT. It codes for CASSFGLEGSPLHF.

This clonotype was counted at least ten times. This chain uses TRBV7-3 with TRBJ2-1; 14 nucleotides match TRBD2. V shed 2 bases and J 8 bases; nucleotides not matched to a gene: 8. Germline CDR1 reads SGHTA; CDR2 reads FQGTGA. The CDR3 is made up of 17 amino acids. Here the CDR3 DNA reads TGTGCCAGCAGCTTAGGACTAGCGGGAGGCTGGGACGATGAGCAGTTCTTC. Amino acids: CASSLGLAGGWDDEQFF.

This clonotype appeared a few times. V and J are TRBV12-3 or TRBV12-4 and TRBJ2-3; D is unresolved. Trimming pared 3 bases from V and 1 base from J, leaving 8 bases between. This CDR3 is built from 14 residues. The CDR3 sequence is CASSFSAGTDTQYF. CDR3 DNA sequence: TGTGCCAGCAGTTTTAGTGCGGGCACAGATACGCAGTATTTT.

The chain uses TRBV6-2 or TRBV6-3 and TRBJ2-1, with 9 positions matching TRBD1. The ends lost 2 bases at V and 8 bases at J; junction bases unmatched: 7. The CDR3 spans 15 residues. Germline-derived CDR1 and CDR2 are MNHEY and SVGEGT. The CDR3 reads CASSYHRDRADEQFF. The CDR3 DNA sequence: TGTGCCAGCAGTTACCACCGGGACAGGGCTGATGAGCAGTTCTTC.

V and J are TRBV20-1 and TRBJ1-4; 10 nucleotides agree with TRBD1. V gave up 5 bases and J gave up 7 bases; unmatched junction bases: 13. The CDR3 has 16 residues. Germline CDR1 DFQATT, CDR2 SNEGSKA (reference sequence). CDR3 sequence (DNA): TGCAGTGCTGTCCCGGGACAGGGGTACCCTGGTGAAAAACTGTTTTTT. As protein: CSAVPGQGYPGEKLFF.

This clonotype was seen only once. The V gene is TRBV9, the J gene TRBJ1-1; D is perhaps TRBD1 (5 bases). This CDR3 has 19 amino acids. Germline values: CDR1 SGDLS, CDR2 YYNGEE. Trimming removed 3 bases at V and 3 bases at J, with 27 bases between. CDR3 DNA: TGTGCCAGCAGCGAAATCACGGGGCGAAGTAGTGTCGAGGACACTGAAGCTTTCTTT. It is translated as CASSEITGRSSVEDTEAFF.

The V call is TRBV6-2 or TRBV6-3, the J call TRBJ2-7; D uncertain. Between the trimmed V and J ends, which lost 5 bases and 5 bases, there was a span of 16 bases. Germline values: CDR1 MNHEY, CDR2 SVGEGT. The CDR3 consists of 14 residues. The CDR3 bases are TGTGCCAGCAGTAACCGCCTAGGGATCCACGAGCAGTACTTC. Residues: CASSNRLGIHEQYF.

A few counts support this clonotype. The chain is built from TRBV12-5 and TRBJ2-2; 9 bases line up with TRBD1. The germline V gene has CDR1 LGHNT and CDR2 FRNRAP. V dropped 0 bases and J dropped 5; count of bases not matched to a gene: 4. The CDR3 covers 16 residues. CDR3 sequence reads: CASGLVTGGSTGELFF. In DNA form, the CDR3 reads TGTGCTAGTGGTTTGGTGACAGGGGGTAGTACCGGGGAGCTGTTTTTT.

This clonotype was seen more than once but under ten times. The CDR3 DNA reads as TGTGCCATCAGACTCCAAATGAACACTGAAGCTTTCTTT. It is translated as CAIRLQMNTEAFF. This chain uses TRBV10-3 with TRBJ1-1; D is uncertain. Trimming stripped 6 bases from V and 0 bases from J, with 8 bases between. The CDR3 contains 13 residues. CDR1 is ENHRY and CDR2 is SYGVKD in the germline V gene.

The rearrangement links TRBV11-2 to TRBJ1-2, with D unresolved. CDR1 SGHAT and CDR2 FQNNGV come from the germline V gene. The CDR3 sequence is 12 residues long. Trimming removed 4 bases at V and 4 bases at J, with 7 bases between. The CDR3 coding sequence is TGTGCCAGCAGCTCCGAGGCCTATGGCTACACCTTC. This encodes CASSSEAYGYTF. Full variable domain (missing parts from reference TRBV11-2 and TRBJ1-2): EAGVAQSPRYKIIEKRQSVAFWCNPISGHATLYWYQQILGQGPKLLIQFQNNGVVDDSQLPKDRFSAERLKGVDSTLKIQPAKLEDSAVYLCASSSEAYGYTFGSGTRLTVV.

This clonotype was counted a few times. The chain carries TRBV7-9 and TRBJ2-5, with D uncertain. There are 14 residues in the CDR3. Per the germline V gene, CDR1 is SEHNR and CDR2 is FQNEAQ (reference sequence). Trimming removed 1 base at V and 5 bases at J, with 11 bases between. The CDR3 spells CASSLERNTETQYF. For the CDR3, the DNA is TGTGCCAGCAGCTTAGAACGGAACACGGAGACCCAGTACTTC.

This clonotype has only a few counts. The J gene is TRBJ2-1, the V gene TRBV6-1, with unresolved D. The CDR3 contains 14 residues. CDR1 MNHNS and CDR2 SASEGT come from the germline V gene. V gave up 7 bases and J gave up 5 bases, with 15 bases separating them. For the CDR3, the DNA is TGTGCCAGCACCCCGCCAGCGCCTCACAATGAGCAGTTCTTC. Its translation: CASTPPAPHNEQFF.

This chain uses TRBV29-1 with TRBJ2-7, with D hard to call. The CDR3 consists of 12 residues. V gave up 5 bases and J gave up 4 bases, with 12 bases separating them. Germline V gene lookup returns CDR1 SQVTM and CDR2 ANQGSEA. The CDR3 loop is CSVHLGNYEQYF. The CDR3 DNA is TGCAGCGTTCACTTGGGAAATTACGAGCAGTACTTC.